This T cell receptor (beta chain) was observed in a study of T cell repertoires in cytomegalovirus infection. Study in general: Indications came from public TCR beta signatures; they pointed to CMV infection and to a matching HLA type. Findings of the study overall: HLA-C-restricted, CMV-specific TCR beta clonotypes were dominant ex vivo. CMV carriers with the relevant HLA were identified by cumulative public TCR beta family frequency.

In the case of this clonotype: The antigen remains unidentified.

The trim removed 8 bases at V and 3 bases at J, leaving 4 bases unmatched. Germline V gene sequence: CDR1 MNHEY, CDR2 SVGEGT. This CDR3 spans 12 amino acids. TCRdb recomputed calls from the reads with MiXCR, one row per CDR3 protein. The sample lists fewer than 400,000 distinct CDR3 sequences, roughly 20% seen once, with 8.7% in the top ten. The genes are TRBV6-2 or TRBV6-3 and TRBJ2-7, with 7 bases matching TRBD1. The source material was PBMCs. The receptor comes from a human donor in good health (CMV status not recorded). Some clones in this sample may be carry-over from other donors' samples. The DNA for the CDR3 is TGTGCCAGCGTAGGACAGGACTACGAGCAGTACTTC. It is translated as CASVGQDYEQYF.